Each of the 18 T cell receptor beta chains below was sequenced from the same sample in a study of T cell repertoires in cytomegalovirus infection. TCRdb itself ran the reads through MiXCR, one entry per CDR3 protein. The table shows 20,000 to 25,000 distinct CDR3 sequences, with 35% to 45% occurring only once. For these receptors, no antigen is known. Sequenced material: CD8+ T cells from cultured PBMCs, taken from culture after CMV antigen stimulation. All receptors derive from a human donor in good health (CMV status not recorded). Some clones in this sample may be carry-over from other donors' samples.

This clonotype was seen ten or more times. The V and J genes are TRBV27 and TRBJ2-7; 9 bases fit TRBD2. Germline lookup yields CDR1 MNHEY and CDR2 SMNVEV (reference sequence). V shed 7 bases, J shed 5 bases, and the junction held 12 bases outside the gene matches. The CDR3 is 15 amino acids. CDR3 bases: TGTGCCAGCATCCCTCCCGGGAGCGGGGGGAACGAGCAGTACTTC. This codes for CASIPPGSGGNEQYF.

This clonotype was recorded a few times. The chain employs TRBV7-2 and TRBJ2-7; TRBD1 matches at 9 bases. Germline V gene data show CDR1 as SGHTA and CDR2 as FQGNSA. The CDR3 extends over 15 amino acids. The J segment lost 3 bases and the V segment lost 3 bases, leaving 6 bases of the junction unmatched. The CDR3 region is CASSFGTGSYYEQYF. The CDR3 DNA reads as TGTGCCAGCAGCTTTGGGACAGGGAGCTACTACGAGCAGTACTTC.

The chain has TRBV7-2 and TRBJ2-1; 15 bases are a match to TRBD2. The V segment lost 5 bases and the J segment 4 bases; nucleotides outside the gene matches: 12. Germline CDR1 and CDR2: SGHTA and FQGNSA. This CDR3 comprises 19 residues. CDR3 bases: TGTGCCAGCAGCCAGGGACTAGCGGGGGGCCCGACCTTATACAATGAGCAGTTCTTC. This codes for CASSQGLAGGPTLYNEQFF.

The chain uses TRBV27 and TRBJ2-1; 8 nucleotides match TRBD2. This CDR3 has 16 amino acids. V dropped 5 bases and J dropped 6; count of bases not matched to a gene: 12. Germline CDR1 is MNHEY and CDR2 is SMNVEV (reference sequence). The CDR3 here is CASSPPSGTRVNEQFF. Here the CDR3 DNA reads TGTGCCAGCAGTCCACCCTCCGGGACTAGAGTCAATGAGCAGTTCTTC.

The rearrangement uses TRBV4-3 and TRBJ2-1; 8 bases align to TRBD2. Germline V gene sequence: CDR1 LGHNA, CDR2 YSLEER. V gave up 0 bases and J gave up 7 bases; unmatched junction bases: 8. This CDR3 has 16 amino acids. The CDR3 DNA sequence: TGCGCCAGCAGCCAAGATCGGACCGGGGGGGCAAATGAGCAGTTCTTC. Protein: CASSQDRTGGANEQFF.

This clonotype has only a few counts. This chain links TRBV4-1 with TRBJ2-2; tentatively, D is TRBD1 or TRBD2 (5 bases each). The CDR3 has 16 residues. Germline V lookup: CDR1 MGHRA, CDR2 YSYEKL. The V gene lost 3 bases and the J gene lost 5 bases, with 16 bases spanning the gap. Here the CDR3 DNA reads TGCGCCAGCAGCCAGACTTTCGGGACGGAGACCGGGGAGCTGTTTTTT. Translation: CASSQTFGTETGELFF.

CDR3 residues: CASSLAAGKGHTF. The CDR3, as DNA: TGTGCCAGCAGCTTGGCCGCCGGTAAGGGACACACCTTC. The chain has TRBV5-6 and TRBJ1-2; D may be TRBD1 (5 bases). The ends were cut back, 0 bases at V and 12 bases at J, with 15 bases in the middle. Germline assignment: CDR1 SGHDT and CDR2 YYEEEE. The CDR3 covers 13 residues. Looking up the rest from reference TRBV5-6 and TRBJ1-2 gives the full variable domain: DAGVTQSPTHLIKTRGQQVTLRCSPKSGHDTVSWYQQALGQGPQFIFQYYEEEERQRGNFPDRFSGHQFPNYSSELNVNALLLGDSALYLCASSLAAGKGHTFGSGTRLTVV.

This clonotype was recorded a few times. This chain connects TRBV9 to TRBJ2-7; D is perhaps TRBD1 or TRBD2 (5 bases each). Trimming pared 0 bases from V and 5 bases from J, leaving 15 bases between. CDR1 SGDLS and CDR2 YYNGEE come from the germline V gene. This CDR3 comprises 15 residues. The chain's CDR3 is CASSVGSGALDEQYF. The CDR3 DNA sequence: TGTGCCAGCAGCGTAGGATCCGGGGCTCTCGACGAGCAGTACTTC. Complete variable domain (other parts from reference TRBV9 and TRBJ2-7): DSGVTQTPKHLITATGQRVTLRCSPRSGDLSVYWYQQSLDQGLQFLIQYYNGEERAKGNILERFSAQQFPDLHSELNLSSLELGDSALYFCASSVGSGALDEQYFGPGTRLTVT.

The J gene is TRBJ2-1, the V gene TRBV7-2; the D gene is possibly TRBD1 (6 bases). Germline CDR1 SGHTA, CDR2 FQGNSA. This CDR3 comprises 14 residues. V gave up 1 base and J gave up 8 bases, with 12 bases separating them. DNA for the CDR3: TGTGCCAGCAGCTTAGTACCCAGGGGCGATGAGCAGTTCTTC. The encoded protein is CASSLVPRGDEQFF.

This clonotype was seen repeatedly, ten times or more. The chain links TRBV6-5 to TRBJ1-5; D remains ambiguous. Germline assignment: CDR1 MNHEY and CDR2 SVGAGI. The CDR3 length is 13 residues. Trimming took off 2 bases at V and 4 bases at J, with 6 bases between the two ends. The CDR3 region is CASSYGRNQPQHF. For the CDR3, the DNA is TGTGCCAGCAGTTACGGAAGGAATCAGCCCCAGCATTTT.

J is TRBJ1-1 and V is TRBV7-2, with D unresolved. The length of the CDR3 is 16 residues. V lost 2 bases and J 0 bases, leaving 13 bases between the germline ends. The germline CDR1 and CDR2 sequences are SGHTA and FQGNSA. This chain's CDR3 is CASSLRLVSMNTEAFF. The CDR3 nucleotides are TGTGCCAGCAGCTTACGGTTAGTTTCCATGAACACTGAAGCTTTCTTT. The complete variable domain, with remaining parts taken from reference TRBV7-2 and TRBJ1-1, reads GAGVSQSPSNKVTEKGKDVELRCDPISGHTALYWYRQSLGQGLEFLIYFQGNSAPDKSGLPSDRFSAERTGGSVSTLTIQRTQQEDSAVYLCASSLRLVSMNTEAFFGQGTRLTVV.

This clonotype was picked up many times. The CDR3 spells CASSQIGNTEAFF. CDR3 sequence (DNA): TGCGCCAGCAGCCAAATTGGGAACACTGAAGCTTTCTTT. This sequence joins TRBV4-3 and TRBJ1-1, with D unresolved. Trimming stripped 2 bases from V and 1 base from J, with 5 bases between. The CDR3 is 13 amino acids. Germline CDR1 LGHNA, CDR2 YSLEER.

This clonotype was detected a few times. This chain connects TRBV7-6 to TRBJ2-6; D is uncertain. V was shortened by 2 bases and J by 2 bases, with 13 bases between the two germline ends. The length of the CDR3 is 17 residues. Germline loops: CDR1 SGHVS, CDR2 FNYEAQ. In DNA form, the CDR3 reads TGTGCCAGCAGCTTACCCCTCCAGAGAGCTGGGGCCAACGTCCTGACTTTC. This gives the protein CASSLPLQRAGANVLTF.

The rearrangement joins TRBV7-6 to TRBJ1-1; 7 bases align to TRBD1. The junction had 11 bases not matched to a gene; V was cut back by 4 bases and J by 0 bases. Per germline, CDR1 SGHVS and CDR2 FNYEAQ. The length of the CDR3 is 17 residues. The CDR3 loop reads CASSSFTGVDMNTEAFF. CDR3 DNA: TGTGCCAGCAGCTCATTTACAGGGGTCGATATGAACACTGAAGCTTTCTTT.

This clonotype was detected only a few times. The chain joins TRBV7-3 to TRBJ2-5; D may be TRBD2 (7 bases). The germline CDR1 and CDR2 sequences are SGHTA and FQGTGA. This CDR3 region has 15 residues. Trimming cost V 2 bases and J 1 base, with 11 bases left between them. CDR3 nucleotide sequence: TGTGCCAGCAGCTTAGGGGGGGCCCTCCAAGAGACCCAGTACTTC. Translation: CASSLGGALQETQYF.

The chain uses TRBV7-2 and TRBJ2-7; 9 nucleotides match TRBD2. Germline CDR1 is SGHTA and CDR2 is FQGNSA. There are 14 residues in the CDR3. V lost 0 bases and J lost 3; bases outside the gene matches: 0. CDR3 DNA sequence: TGTGCCAGCAGCTTAGCTAGCGGGAGCTACGAGCAGTACTTC. This gives the protein CASSLASGSYEQYF.

The chain recombines TRBV5-8 with TRBJ2-7; the match to TRBD1 covers 8 bases. The junction had 10 bases not matched to a gene; V was cut back by 5 bases and J by 3 bases. The CDR3 consists of 15 residues. In germline, CDR1 is SGHTS, CDR2 YDEGEE. The CDR3 DNA follows: TGTGCCAGCAGGGCCCTTGGGGACAGGCTCTACGAGCAGTACTTC. Amino acid sequence: CASRALGDRLYEQYF.

J is TRBJ1-1 and V is TRBV7-6; D is uncertain. The CDR3 sequence is 17 residues long. Deletions cut 1 base from V and 7 bases from J, with 22 bases between. CDR1 is SGHVS, CDR2 FNYEAQ, per germline. In nucleotides, the CDR3 is TGTGCCAGCAGCTTAGTGGGTGGACGATGGGATGAGGGTGAAGCTTTCTTT. Its protein product is CASSLVGGRWDEGEAFF.